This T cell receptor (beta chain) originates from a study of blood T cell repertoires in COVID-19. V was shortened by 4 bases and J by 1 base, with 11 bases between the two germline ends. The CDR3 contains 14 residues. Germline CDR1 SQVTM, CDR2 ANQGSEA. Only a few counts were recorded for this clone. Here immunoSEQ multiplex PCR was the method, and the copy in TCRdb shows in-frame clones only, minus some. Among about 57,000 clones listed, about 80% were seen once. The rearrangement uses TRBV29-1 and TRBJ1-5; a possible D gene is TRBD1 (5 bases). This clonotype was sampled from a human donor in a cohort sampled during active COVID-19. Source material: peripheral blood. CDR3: CSVGAGSSNQPQHF. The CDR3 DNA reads TGCAGCGTTGGTGCAGGGTCGAGCAATCAGCCCCAGCATTTT.